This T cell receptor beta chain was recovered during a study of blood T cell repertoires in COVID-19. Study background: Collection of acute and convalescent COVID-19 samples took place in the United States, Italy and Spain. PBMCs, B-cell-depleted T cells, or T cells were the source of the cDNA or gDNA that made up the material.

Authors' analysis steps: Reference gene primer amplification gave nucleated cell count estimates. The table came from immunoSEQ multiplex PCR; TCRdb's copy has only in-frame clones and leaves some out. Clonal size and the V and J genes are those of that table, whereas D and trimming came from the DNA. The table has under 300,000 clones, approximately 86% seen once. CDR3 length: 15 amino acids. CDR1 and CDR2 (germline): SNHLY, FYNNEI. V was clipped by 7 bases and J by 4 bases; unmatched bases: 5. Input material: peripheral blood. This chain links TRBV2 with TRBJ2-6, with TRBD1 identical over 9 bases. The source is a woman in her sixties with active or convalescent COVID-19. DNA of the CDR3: TGTGCCAGCAATAGGGACAGGGAAGGGGCCAACGTCCTGACTTTC. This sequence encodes CASNRDREGANVLTF.